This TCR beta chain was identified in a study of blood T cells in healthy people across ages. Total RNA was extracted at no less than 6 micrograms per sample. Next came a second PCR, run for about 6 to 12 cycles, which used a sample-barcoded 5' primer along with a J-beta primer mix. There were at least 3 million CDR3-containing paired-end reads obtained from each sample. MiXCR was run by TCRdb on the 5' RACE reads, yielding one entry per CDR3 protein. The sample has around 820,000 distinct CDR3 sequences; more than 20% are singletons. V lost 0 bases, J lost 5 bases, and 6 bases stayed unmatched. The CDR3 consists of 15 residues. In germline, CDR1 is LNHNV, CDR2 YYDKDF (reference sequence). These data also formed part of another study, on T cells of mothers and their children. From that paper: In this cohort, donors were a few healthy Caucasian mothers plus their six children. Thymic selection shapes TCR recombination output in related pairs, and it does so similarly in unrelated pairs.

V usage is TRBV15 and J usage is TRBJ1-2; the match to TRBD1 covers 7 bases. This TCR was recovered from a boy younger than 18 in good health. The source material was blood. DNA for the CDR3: TGTGCCACCAGCAGAGATCTTGACAGGGCGTATGGCTACACCTTC. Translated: CATSRDLDRAYGYTF. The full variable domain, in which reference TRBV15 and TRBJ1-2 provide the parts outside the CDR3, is DAMVIQNPRYQVTQFGKPVTLSCSQTLNHNVMYWYQQKSSQAPKLLFHYYDKDFNNEADTPDNFQSRRPNTSFCFLDIRSPGLGDTAMYLCATSRDLDRAYGYTFGSGTRLTVV.